The next 15 T cell receptor beta chains were all read from a single sample in a study of T cell responses to AZD1222 COVID-19 vaccine. Assay: immunoSEQ multiplex PCR; the TCRdb copy retains only in-frame clones and omits some. The table lists about 67,000 clones, roughly 80% of them singletons. The input for sequencing was peripheral blood, taken on day 0 of AZD1222 vaccination. These receptor sequences come from an adult in good health.

The V gene is TRBV27, the J gene TRBJ1-4, with D unclear. The germline V gene has CDR1 MNHEY and CDR2 SMNVEV (reference sequence). The CDR3 is 14 amino acids. The germline V and J ends were trimmed by 3 bases and 3 bases, with 8 bases remaining between them. In nucleotides, the CDR3 is TGTGCCAGCAGTTTCCTGGGTTCTAATGAAAAACTGTTTTTT. Its translation is CASSFLGSNEKLFF.

The chain is built from TRBV18 and TRBJ1-1; no definite D call. The CDR3 extends over 13 amino acids. Germline-derived CDR1 and CDR2 are KGHSH and LQKENI. V was clipped by 2 bases and J by 0 bases, with 4 bases between them. DNA of the CDR3: TGTGCCAGCTCACCATCTATGAACACTGAAGCTTTCTTT. The encoded protein is CASSPSMNTEAFF.

The chain has TRBV7-3 and TRBJ2-3; 8 bases agree with TRBD1. Looked up from germline, CDR1 is SGHTA and CDR2 is FQGTGA. The CDR3 has 15 amino acids. The trim removed 5 bases at V and 2 bases at J, leaving 6 bases unmatched. The CDR3 sequence: CASSPGTGHTDTQYF. The DNA of the CDR3 is TGTGCCAGCAGCCCTGGGACAGGTCACACAGATACGCAGTATTTT.

This clone has just one count. The rearrangement links TRBV2 to TRBJ2-5; 11 bases are shared with TRBD2. The CDR3 length is 15 residues. Germline V gene sequence: CDR1 SNHLY, CDR2 FYNNEI. V was clipped by 6 bases and J by 1 base; unmatched bases: 4. The CDR3 reads CASSATSGVQETQYF. The CDR3, as DNA: TGTGCCAGCAGCGCGACTAGCGGGGTCCAAGAGACCCAGTACTTC.

The CDR3 sequence: CASSSPQGLNTEAFF. The CDR3 nucleotides are TGTGCCAGCAGTTCACCTCAGGGCTTGAACACTGAAGCTTTCTTT. The chain recombines TRBV28 with TRBJ1-1; TRBD1 is a possible D gene (5 bases). CDR1 is MDHEN and CDR2 is SYDVKM in the germline V gene. The CDR3 is 15 residues long. Trimming shortened V by 4 bases and J by 0 bases, and 12 bases separated the two germline ends.

The chain links TRBV7-9 to TRBJ2-1; perhaps D is TRBD1 or TRBD2 (7 bases each). CDR1 and CDR2 from the germline V gene are SEHNR and FQNEAQ (reference sequence). The germline V and J ends were trimmed by 8 bases and 7 bases, with 18 bases remaining between them. The CDR3 extends over 14 amino acids. The CDR3 here is CASSRGEGANEQFF. CDR3 sequence (DNA): TGTGCCAGCTCCCGGGGGGAGGGGGCAAATGAGCAGTTCTTC.

The chain is built from TRBV11-2 and TRBJ2-2; weak D call: TRBD2 (6 bases). The V gene lost 1 base and the J gene lost 4 bases, with 10 bases spanning the gap. Germline lookup yields CDR1 SGHAT and CDR2 FQNNGV. The CDR3 totals 15 residues. The CDR3 protein is CASSLVAGRTGELFF. The CDR3 DNA sequence: TGTGCCAGCAGCTTAGTCGCGGGACGCACCGGGGAGCTGTTTTTT. Combining the CDR3 with reference TRBV11-2 and TRBJ2-2 gives the whole variable domain EAGVAQSPRYKIIEKRQSVAFWCNPISGHATLYWYQQILGQGPKLLIQFQNNGVVDDSQLPKDRFSAERLKGVDSTLKIQPAKLEDSAVYLCASSLVAGRTGELFFGEGSRLTVL.

The rearrangement joins TRBV7-6 to TRBJ1-6, with a weak D call TRBD1 (5 bases). The CDR3 extends over 16 amino acids. Trimming shortened V by 1 base and J by 7 bases, and 14 bases separated the two germline ends. Germline V gene data show CDR1 as SGHVS and CDR2 as FNYEAQ. CDR3 amino acids: CASSLGRRGPNSPLHF. The CDR3 region has the DNA TGTGCCAGCAGCTTAGGAAGGCGGGGACCAAATTCACCCCTCCACTTT.

This chain connects TRBV5-1 to TRBJ1-3; 10 positions agree with TRBD1. This CDR3 spans 21 amino acids. Germline-derived CDR1 and CDR2 are SGHRS and YFSETQ. V dropped 0 bases and J dropped 0; count of bases not matched to a gene: 15. CDR3: CASSLGEGQGHTLISGNTIYF. Here the CDR3 DNA reads TGCGCCAGCAGCTTGGGCGAGGGACAGGGGCACACTCTAATCTCTGGAAACACCATATATTTT.

V and J are TRBV30 and TRBJ1-5; tentative D call: TRBD1 (5 bases). The V and J ends lost 5 bases and 3 bases respectively, with 14 bases between them. This CDR3 region has 14 residues. CDR1 is GTSNPN, CDR2 SVGIG, per germline (reference sequence). The CDR3 sequence is CAWGGGISNQPQHF. The CDR3 region has the DNA TGTGCCTGGGGTGGGGGGATTTCCAATCAGCCCCAGCATTTT.

This clone was observed a few times. CDR3 nucleotide sequence: TGTGCCAGCAGTCCAGGGGGCCTCTACGAGCAGTACTTC. Its translation: CASSPGGLYEQYF. This chain uses TRBV6-5 with TRBJ2-7; 8 bases are a match to TRBD1. Germline V lookup: CDR1 MNHEY, CDR2 SVGAGI. The V segment lost 5 bases and the J segment 3 bases; nucleotides outside the gene matches: 3. This CDR3 spans 13 amino acids.

The V call is TRBV7-9, the J call TRBJ2-7; D gene ambiguous. V shed 3 bases and J shed 0 bases, with 6 bases lying between them. Germline CDR1 is SEHNR and CDR2 is FQNEAQ (reference sequence). This CDR3 has 13 residues. CDR3 protein: CASSFPHSYEQYF. DNA for the CDR3: TGTGCCAGCAGCTTCCCCCACTCCTACGAGCAGTACTTC.

The genes are TRBV19 and TRBJ2-1, with D unclear. V lost 6 bases, J lost 6 bases, and 9 bases lay in between. Germline loops: CDR1 LNHDA, CDR2 SQIVND (reference sequence). This CDR3 is built from 12 residues. CDR3 sequence (DNA): TGTGCCAGTAGCCAAAACTCCAATGAGCAGTTCTTC. It is translated as CASSQNSNEQFF.

The CDR3 loop is CAWSKQGRTDTQYF. CDR3 in DNA: TGTGCCTGGAGTAAGCAGGGACGCACAGATACGCAGTATTTT. The chain links TRBV30 to TRBJ2-3, with D perhaps assigned TRBD1 or TRBD2 (5 bases each). The V gene's germline CDR1 is GTSNPN and CDR2 SVGIG (reference sequence). This CDR3 contains 14 residues. With 2 bases removed from V and 1 base from J, the gap between germline ends came to 10 bases.

V gene TRBV27 combines with J gene TRBJ2-2; D ambiguous. V lost 2 bases, J lost 1 base, and 5 bases lay in between. There are 14 residues in the CDR3. Germline CDR1 reads MNHEY; CDR2 reads SMNVEV (reference sequence). CDR3 nucleotide sequence: TGTGCCAGCAGTTTACGAGTGAACACCGGGGAGCTGTTTTTT. The encoded protein is CASSLRVNTGELFF.